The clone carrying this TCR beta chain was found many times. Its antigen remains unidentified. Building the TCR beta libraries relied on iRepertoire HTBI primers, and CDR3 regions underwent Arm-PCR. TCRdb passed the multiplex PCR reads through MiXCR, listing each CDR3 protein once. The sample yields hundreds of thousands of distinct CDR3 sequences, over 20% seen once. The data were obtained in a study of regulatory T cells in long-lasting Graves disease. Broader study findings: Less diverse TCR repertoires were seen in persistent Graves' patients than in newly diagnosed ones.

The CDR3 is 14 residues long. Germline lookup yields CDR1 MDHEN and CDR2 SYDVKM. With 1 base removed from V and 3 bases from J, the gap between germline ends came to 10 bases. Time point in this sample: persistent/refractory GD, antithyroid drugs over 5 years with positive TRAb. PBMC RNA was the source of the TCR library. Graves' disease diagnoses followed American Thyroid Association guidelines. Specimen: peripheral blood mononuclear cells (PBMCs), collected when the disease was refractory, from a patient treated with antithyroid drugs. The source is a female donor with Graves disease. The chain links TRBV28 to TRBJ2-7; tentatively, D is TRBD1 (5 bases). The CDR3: CASSLYDRGYEQYF. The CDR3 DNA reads TGTGCCAGCAGTTTATACGATAGGGGCTACGAGCAGTACTTC.